Shown below are 18 T cell receptor beta chains from a single sample sequenced in a study of blood T cell repertoires in COVID-19. The table came from immunoSEQ multiplex PCR; TCRdb's copy has only in-frame clones and leaves some out. Of about 110,000 clones detected, 82% appear once; the ten largest clones hold 15% to 20%. Material for sequencing was peripheral blood. These receptors were obtained from a woman aged 55 to 70 with acute or convalescent COVID-19.

V and J are TRBV6-1 and TRBJ2-7; TRBD1 matches 10 bases. J gave up 12 bases and V 3 bases, and 17 bases lay outside the gene matches. This CDR3 region has 16 residues. Germline CDR1 is MNHNS and CDR2 is SASEGT. Here the CDR3 reads CASSDPRDRGRPAPYF. Here the CDR3 DNA reads TGTGCCAGCAGTGACCCCCGGGACAGGGGCCGCCCTGCCCCGTACTTC.

The rearrangement uses TRBV5-4 and TRBJ2-7, with 10 bases identical to TRBD2. V trimming: 3 bases; J trimming: 4 bases; junction bases outside the gene matches: 4. Germline assignment: CDR1 SGHNT and CDR2 YYREEE (reference sequence). The CDR3 consists of 14 residues. As DNA, the CDR3 is TGTGCCAGCAGCTCCCTAGCGGGGGATTACGAGCAGTACTTC. Its protein product is CASSSLAGDYEQYF.

This rearrangement joins TRBV12-5 to TRBJ2-7; 9 positions match TRBD1. V dropped 3 bases and J dropped 5; count of bases not matched to a gene: 8. CDR3 length equals 15 residues. Germline lookup yields CDR1 LGHNT and CDR2 FRNRAP. CDR3 DNA: TGTGCTAGTGGTTTTAGGGGGACAGGGTGGCACGAGCAGTACTTC. It encodes CASGFRGTGWHEQYF.

This chain joins TRBV5-4 and TRBJ1-1; D perhaps matches TRBD1 (5 bases). Germline loops: CDR1 SGHNT, CDR2 YYREEE (reference sequence). The ends were cut back, 5 bases at V and 5 bases at J, with 16 bases in the middle. The CDR3 runs 14 residues. This CDR3 reads CASSLFWGETEAFF. CDR3 nucleotide sequence: TGTGCCAGCAGTCTTTTCTGGGGGGAGACTGAAGCTTTCTTT.

The gene calls are TRBV6-5 and TRBJ1-2; D not resolved. The CDR3 totals 14 residues. The V end was cut by 2 bases, the J end by 3 bases, with 10 bases between. Germline values: CDR1 MNHEY, CDR2 SVGAGI. The CDR3 reads CASSYGSGDYGYTF. CDR3 DNA sequence: TGTGCCAGCAGTTACGGGTCAGGCGACTATGGCTACACCTTC.

J is TRBJ2-2 and V is TRBV4-2; unclear D gene. The CDR3 extends over 15 amino acids. Germline CDR1 LGHNA, CDR2 YNFKEQ. Trimming removed 1 base from V and 1 base from J, with 7 bases in between. The CDR3 reads CASSQGRLNTGELFF. CDR3 DNA: TGTGCCAGCAGCCAAGGTAGACTGAACACCGGGGAGCTGTTTTTT.

This chain joins TRBV4-1 and TRBJ2-1; the match to TRBD2 covers 7 bases. V trimming: 5 bases; J trimming: 4 bases; junction bases outside the gene matches: 11. The CDR3 is made up of 16 amino acids. CDR1 and CDR2 (germline): MGHRA, YSYEKL. The CDR3 spells CASSSSGVDRYNEQFF. In DNA form, the CDR3 reads TGCGCCAGCAGCTCGAGCGGGGTAGACCGATACAATGAGCAGTTCTTC.

This clone was observed at least ten times. This chain joins TRBV3-1 (or the pseudogene TRBV3-2) and TRBJ1-2, with 9 bases lining up with TRBD1. V trimming: 3 bases; J trimming: 6 bases; junction bases outside the gene matches: 8. The V gene's germline CDR1 is LGHDT and CDR2 YNNKEL (reference sequence). The CDR3 extends over 15 amino acids. Written as DNA, the CDR3 is TGTGCCAGCAGCCAGGCCTCGGGGACAGGGAATGGCTACACCTTC. Translation gives CASSQASGTGNGYTF.

The rearrangement joins TRBV6-2 or TRBV6-3 to TRBJ1-5; D ambiguous. The CDR3 has 15 amino acids. The germline V gene has CDR1 MNHEY and CDR2 SVGEGT. Trimming shortened V by 4 bases and J by 5 bases, and 15 bases separated the two germline ends. CDR3 bases: TGTGCCAGCAGTTTATTCGACTATCGGCATCAGCCCCAGCATTTT. Translation: CASSLFDYRHQPQHF.

This sequence joins TRBV4-3 and TRBJ2-1, with TRBD2 matching over 9 bases. The CDR3 is made up of 15 amino acids. Germline V gives CDR1 LGHNA, CDR2 YSLEER. The ends lost 4 bases at V and 4 bases at J; junction bases unmatched: 5. The CDR3 nucleotides are TGCGCCAGCAGCCGAGTAGCGGGAGTTTACAATGAGCAGTTCTTC. Protein product: CASSRVAGVYNEQFF.

The chain is built from TRBV15 and TRBJ2-5; D is perhaps TRBD2 (5 bases). Per germline, CDR1 LNHNV and CDR2 YYDKDF (reference sequence). Between the trimmed V and J ends, which lost 3 bases and 2 bases, there was a span of 7 bases. This CDR3 contains 13 residues. The CDR3, as DNA: TGTGCCACCAGCAGGGACTTACAAGAGACCCAGTACTTC. Translating gives CATSRDLQETQYF.

There are many counts of this clone. V usage is TRBV7-2 and J usage is TRBJ2-2, with D possibly being TRBD1 (6 bases). The germline CDR1 and CDR2 sequences are SGHTA and FQGNSA. The V end was cut by 5 bases, the J end by 6 bases, with 16 bases between. The CDR3 is 15 amino acids. The CDR3 loop reads CASSLSLQGSGELFF. In DNA, the CDR3 is TGTGCCAGCAGCCTTTCTCTCCAGGGGTCCGGGGAGCTGTTTTTT.

The chain recombines TRBV2 with TRBJ1-1; D uncertain. V was cut by 7 bases and J by 0 bases, with 15 bases left in between. The CDR3 sequence is 15 residues long. From germline, CDR1 is SNHLY and CDR2 FYNNEI. The CDR3 reads CASTLGAALNTEAFF. The CDR3 region has the DNA TGTGCCAGCACCCTAGGTGCAGCTTTGAACACTGAAGCTTTCTTT.

J is TRBJ2-3 and V is TRBV14, with D perhaps TRBD1 (5 bases). Germline V CDR1 and CDR2: SGHDN, FVKESK. V shed 0 bases and J shed 3 bases, with 13 bases lying between them. The CDR3 runs to 16 residues. This CDR3 is CASSQDAGLRTDTQYF. The CDR3 DNA reads as TGTGCCAGCAGCCAAGATGCAGGGTTAAGGACAGATACGCAGTATTTT.

This clone was detected only once. The rearrangement uses TRBV20-1 and TRBJ1-2; TRBD1 aligns across 7 bases. This CDR3 spans 9 amino acids. Germline CDR1 and CDR2: DFQATT and SNEGSKA (reference sequence). The CDR3 DNA reads TGCAGAGCAGGGGGAGGCTACACCTTC. Protein sequence: CRAGGGYTF.

The genes are TRBV27 and TRBJ1-4; perhaps TRBD1 as D (5 bases). Per germline, CDR1 MNHEY and CDR2 SMNVEV (reference sequence). The V end lost 4 bases, the J end lost 7 bases, and 13 bases lay between the germline ends. This CDR3 comprises 14 residues. The CDR3 sequence is CASSSVVGGEKLFF. The CDR3 DNA is TGTGCCAGCAGTTCCGTAGTGGGGGGTGAAAAACTGTTTTTT.

This clone showed up just a few times. The chain links TRBV15 to TRBJ2-3, with 8 positions matching TRBD2. Per germline, CDR1 LNHNV and CDR2 YYDKDF (reference sequence). This CDR3 contains 17 residues. Trimming took 0 bases from V and 2 from J; bases not matched to a gene: 7. CDR3 region: CATSRDHGGADTDTQYF. The CDR3 DNA reads as TGTGCCACCAGCAGAGATCACGGGGGGGCCGACACAGATACGCAGTATTTT.

The V call is TRBV7-2, the J call TRBJ2-5; no definite D call. Trimming left V 0 bases short and J 1 base short, with 12 bases between. CDR1 and CDR2 (germline): SGHTA, FQGNSA. This CDR3 is built from 16 residues. The CDR3 loop is CASSLASAAIQETQYF. CDR3 DNA: TGTGCCAGCAGCTTAGCGTCTGCGGCGATCCAAGAGACCCAGTACTTC.